This T cell receptor (beta chain) is drawn from a study of OX40 agonist ivuxolimab in advanced cancers. Details on this clone: What it binds is not known.

Drawing of blood for sampling happened at baseline, at cycle 4 day 1, and at cycle 7 day 1. The ends were cut back, 5 bases at V and 1 base at J, with 18 bases in the middle. Germline V gene lookup returns CDR1 ENHRY and CDR2 SYGVKD. The CDR3 is made up of 16 amino acids. General study points: There was clonal expansion of CD4+ and CD8+ blood T cells by week 6 at 0.1 to 3.0 mg/kg. Undetermined was the antigen specificity of the expanded peripheral T cells. On average, CD8+ T cells showed a greater number of expanded clones than CD4+.

Using immunoSEQ multiplex PCR, the repertoire was profiled, and TCRdb retains in-frame clones only, with some absent. The sample has tens of thousands of clones, roughly 88% seen once. Sequencing was performed on CD4+ or CD8+ T cells sorted from blood, taken in a trial of the OX40 agonist ivuxolimab. This sequence was found in an adult with an advanced solid tumor such as melanoma, head and neck, liver or kidney cancer. The chain recombines TRBV10-3 with TRBJ2-7; tentatively, D is TRBD1 (5 bases). CDR3 region: CAISNGARVSSYEQYF. CDR3 nucleotide sequence: TGTGCCATCAGTAATGGGGCTCGCGTATCGTCCTACGAGCAGTACTTC.